A single sample gave rise to the 14 T cell receptor beta chains below, sequenced in a study of blood T cell repertoires in COVID-19. Repertoires were generated with immunoSEQ multiplex PCR, while TCRdb's copy carries only in-frame clones and drops some. The sample consists of 200,000 to 300,000 clones, roughly 83% of them appearing once. The sample taken for sequencing was peripheral blood. These receptors all come from an elderly woman with COVID-19, enrolled during active disease.

The chain uses TRBV9 and TRBJ2-1, with TRBD2 matching 8 bases. This CDR3 spans 15 amino acids. Germline V gives CDR1 SGDLS, CDR2 YYNGEE. V lost 4 bases to trimming and J lost 7 bases; unmatched junction nucleotides: 10. CDR3 sequence (DNA): TGTGCCAGCAGCTCCCGGACTAGCATCTCGAATGAGCAGTTCTTC. Translating gives CASSSRTSISNEQFF.

The chain couples TRBV9 to TRBJ1-1; possibly TRBD1 for D (6 bases). The germline V and J ends were trimmed by 4 bases and 1 base, with 11 bases remaining between them. CDR1 is SGDLS, CDR2 YYNGEE, per germline. The CDR3 sequence is 14 residues long. The CDR3 nucleotides read TGTGCCAGCAGCCACCTAGGGGGGAACACTGAAGCTTTCTTT. Amino acids: CASSHLGGNTEAFF.

This chain connects TRBV7-9 to TRBJ1-2, with TRBD1 as a possible D gene (5 bases). CDR1 and CDR2 (germline): SEHNR, FQNEAQ (reference sequence). The V gene lost 3 bases and the J gene lost 7 bases, with 15 bases spanning the gap. CDR3 size: 14 residues. The CDR3 loop reads CASSFPLGGAGYTF. CDR3 in DNA: TGTGCCAGCAGCTTCCCCTTGGGGGGAGCTGGCTACACCTTC.

The rearrangement links TRBV6-6 to TRBJ2-7; D is perhaps TRBD1 (7 bases). The length of the CDR3 is 12 residues. The germline gives CDR1 MNHNY, CDR2 SVGAGI (reference sequence). The V and J ends lost 5 bases and 7 bases respectively, with 12 bases between them. The DNA of the CDR3 is TGTGCCAGCAGTCGGCAGGGGGGTGAGCAGTACGTC. It encodes CASSRQGGEQYV.

This chain links TRBV19 with TRBJ1-2; D is unclear. The CDR3 has 12 residues. V was clipped by 5 bases and J by 0 bases, with 4 bases between them. Per the germline V gene, CDR1 is LNHDA and CDR2 is SQIVND (reference sequence). The CDR3 nucleotides are TGTGCCAGTAGTGTCGCTAACTATGGCTACACCTTC. This codes for CASSVANYGYTF.

This clone was observed once. The chain is built from TRBV24-1 and TRBJ2-1; maybe TRBD1 (6 bases). V lost 9 bases to trimming and J lost 3 bases, with 17 bases between them. Germline V gene sequence: CDR1 KGHDR, CDR2 SFDVKD. CDR3 size: 15 residues. In DNA form, the CDR3 reads TGTGCCACCCGCGGCGGTGGGGGCAACTACAATGAGCAGTTCTTC. Amino acids: CATRGGGGNYNEQFF.

V and J are TRBV20-1 and TRBJ2-1, with 9 bases that match TRBD2. Germline V gene lookup returns CDR1 DFQATT and CDR2 SNEGSKA (reference sequence). Trimming removed 3 bases from V and 6 bases from J; junction bases left unmatched: 9. This CDR3 has 15 residues. CDR3 in DNA: TGCAGTGCTAGTGGTCCGGGACTAGCCCCCAATGAGCAGTTCTTC. Translation: CSASGPGLAPNEQFF.

The V and J genes are TRBV18 and TRBJ2-3, with D hard to call. Trimming pared 3 bases from V and 8 bases from J, leaving 18 bases between. The CDR3 contains 15 residues. The germline CDR1 and CDR2 sequences are KGHSH and LQKENI. CDR3 residues: CASSPSTGDLGTQYF. CDR3 DNA sequence: TGTGCCAGCTCACCCTCGACTGGAGATCTGGGTACGCAGTATTTT.

V and J are TRBV5-1 and TRBJ1-2; the match to TRBD1 covers 7 bases. The CDR3 covers 15 residues. CDR1 is SGHRS and CDR2 is YFSETQ in the germline V gene. With V trimmed by 4 bases and J by 2 bases, 8 bases remained unmatched. CDR3 in DNA: TGCGCCAGCAGCCCGTCCGGGACAGAAAACTATGGCTACACCTTC. Amino acid sequence: CASSPSGTENYGYTF.

The chain couples TRBV19 to TRBJ2-1; D perhaps matches TRBD1 (6 bases). The germline gives CDR1 LNHDA, CDR2 SQIVND (reference sequence). Trimming took 7 bases from V and 9 from J, leaving 22 bases between them. This CDR3 contains 15 residues. The CDR3 is CASIPRAGEHGEQFF. The CDR3 region has the DNA TGTGCCAGTATCCCACGGGCAGGGGAGCATGGTGAGCAGTTCTTC.

The rearrangement uses TRBV25-1 and TRBJ1-1; no clear D. Germline CDR1 is MGHDK and CDR2 is SYGVNS. The length of the CDR3 is 14 residues. Trimming shortened V by 5 bases and J by 1 base, and 11 bases separated the two germline ends. CDR3 region: CASSSSRSNTEAFF. DNA of the CDR3: TGTGCCAGCAGTTCGTCTAGGTCGAACACTGAAGCTTTCTTT.

The chain employs TRBV6-5 and TRBJ1-2; TRBD1 aligns across 8 bases. Per germline, CDR1 MNHEY and CDR2 SVGAGI. CDR3 size: 15 residues. The ends lost 0 bases at V and 7 bases at J; junction bases unmatched: 7. The CDR3 bases are TGTGCCAGCAGTTACTCGGCAGGGGGCATGGGTGGCTACACCTTC. Translation gives CASSYSAGGMGGYTF.

CDR3: CASSLELGGDEQFF. In nucleotides, the CDR3 is TGTGCCAGCAGCTTAGAGTTGGGAGGAGATGAGCAGTTCTTC. The chain is built from TRBV7-9 and TRBJ2-1; perhaps TRBD2 as D (6 bases). The CDR3 runs 14 residues. V lost 1 base, J lost 8 bases, and 12 bases lay in between. Germline V gene sequence: CDR1 SEHNR, CDR2 FQNEAQ (reference sequence).

The chain's CDR3 is CSVEDRGTGRAQNSGNTIYF. In nucleotides, the CDR3 is TGCAGCGTTGAAGATAGAGGGACAGGGAGGGCCCAAAACTCTGGAAACACCATATATTTT. V is TRBV29-1 and J is TRBJ1-3, with 9 bases matching TRBD1. V lost 0 bases and J lost 0; bases outside the gene matches: 15. Germline V lookup: CDR1 SQVTM, CDR2 ANQGSEA. The CDR3 covers 20 residues.